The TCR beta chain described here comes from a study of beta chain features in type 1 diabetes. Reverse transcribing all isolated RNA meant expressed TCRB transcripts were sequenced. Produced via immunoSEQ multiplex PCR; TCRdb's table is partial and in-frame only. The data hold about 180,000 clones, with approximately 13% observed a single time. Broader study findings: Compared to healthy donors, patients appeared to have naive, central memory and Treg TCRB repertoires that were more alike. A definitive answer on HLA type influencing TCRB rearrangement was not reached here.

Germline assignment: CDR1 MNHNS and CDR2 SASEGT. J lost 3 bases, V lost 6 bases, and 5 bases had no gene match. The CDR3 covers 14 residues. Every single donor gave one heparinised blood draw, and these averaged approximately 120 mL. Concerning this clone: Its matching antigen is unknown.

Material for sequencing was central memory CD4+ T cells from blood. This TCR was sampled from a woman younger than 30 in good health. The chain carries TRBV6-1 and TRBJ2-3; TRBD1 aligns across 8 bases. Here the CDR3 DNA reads TGTGCCAGCAGCCGGACAGGGAAGACAGATACGCAGTATTTT. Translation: CASSRTGKTDTQYF.